Listed below are T cell receptor beta chains from one sample, sequenced in a study of T cell responses to AZD1222 COVID-19 vaccine. The protocol was immunoSEQ multiplex PCR, while the TCRdb copy is restricted to in-frame clones and leaves out a portion. The repertoire holds roughly 150,000 clones, with roughly 92% as singletons. The sample consisted of peripheral blood, taken on day 0 of AZD1222 vaccination. Source of these receptors: an adult in good health. Each CDR3 is given with its conserved first and last residue. The order of the fields is clone size, V gene, D gene, J gene, CDR3 DNA, CDR3 protein. D genes are given only for firm matches. Some rows have no size entry. The others give once, few or many, or a class for an expanded clone.

once	TRBV7-2	TRBD2	TRBJ2-1	TGTGCCAGCAGCCGTCGCCGCGGGGGTGGCGGGGAGCAGTTCTTC	CASSRRRGGGGEQFF
once	TRBV30	TRBD1	TRBJ1-2	TGTGCCTGGAGTGGACAGGGGGTCTCTGGCTACACCTTC	CAWSGQGVSGYTF
few	TRBV7-2	NA	TRBJ2-3	TGTGCCAGCAGCTCGTCTCTTAGCACAGATACGCAGTATTTT	CASSSSLSTDTQYF
NA	TRBV20-1	TRBD2	TRBJ2-7	TGCAGTGCTAGTTCTAGCGGGACCTACGAGCAGTACTTC	CSASSSGTYEQYF
NA	TRBV18	NA	TRBJ2-5	TGTGCCAGCTCACCTACCCAAGAGACCCAGTACTTC	CASSPTQETQYF
NA	TRBV5-6	NA	TRBJ2-3	TGTGCCACCCGCGGCAGGGGAAGCACAGATACGCAGTATTTT	CATRGRGSTDTQYF
NA	TRBV11-2	TRBD2	TRBJ2-2	TGTGCCAGCAGCTTAGTTCTAGCGGGAGGGCCGGCCGGGGAGCTGTTTTTT	CASSLVLAGGPAGELFF
NA	TRBV6-4	NA	TRBJ2-1	TGTGCCAGCAGTGACGCAAACAATGAGCAGTTCTTC	CASSDANNEQFF
NA	TRBV2	NA	TRBJ1-2	TGTGCCAGCAGGGGGGACTTATCGAGTGGCTACACCTTC	CASRGDLSSGYTF
NA	TRBV11-2	NA	TRBJ1-2	TGTGCCAGCAGCTTACAGGGGAGAGCTAACTATGGCTACACCTTC	CASSLQGRANYGYTF
NA	TRBV10-1	TRBD1	TRBJ2-5	TGCGCCAGCAGTGAGTTTGGTTCAGGGGGCCTCGAGACCCAGTACTTC	CASSEFGSGGLETQYF
NA	TRBV6-5	TRBD1	TRBJ1-2	TGTGCCAGCGTCCGTATGGGACAGGGGGAGGATGGCTACACCTTC	CASVRMGQGEDGYTF
NA	TRBV27	TRBD2	TRBJ2-2	TGTGCCAGCACCAGACTAGCGGGGGGCACCGGGGAGCTGTTTTTT	CASTRLAGGTGELFF
NA	TRBV7-2	TRBD1	TRBJ2-1	TGTGCCAGCAGCCGCGGACAGGGGAGAAATGAGCAGTTCTTC	CASSRGQGRNEQFF
once	TRBV19	TRBD2	TRBJ2-3	TGTGCCAGTAGCCTTAGCGGGTCCACCCGCCGCACAGATACGCAGTATTTT	CASSLSGSTRRTDTQYF
NA	TRBV5-6	NA	TRBJ1-4	TGTGCCAGCAGCTTGGGTTACCGGGGGGAAAAACTGTTTTTT	CASSLGYRGEKLFF
NA	TRBV5-8	NA	TRBJ1-2	TGTGCCAGCAGCTTGGAACGAACAGGGATCTATGGCTACACCTTC	CASSLERTGIYGYTF
once	TRBV5-5	NA	TRBJ2-5	TGTGCCAGCAGTTTTGGAGGGGAAGAGACCCAGTACTTC	CASSFGGEETQYF
NA	TRBV19	NA	TRBJ2-1	TGTGCCAGTAGGGAGGGGGGGACAATGGATGAGCAGTTCTTC	CASREGGTMDEQFF
NA	TRBV2	NA	TRBJ1-2	TGTGCCAGCAGTCCAGGACAGTCCTATGGCTACACCTTC	CASSPGQSYGYTF
NA	TRBV27	NA	TRBJ2-1	TGTGCCAGCAACCTCAGGGGGGCGGGAGATAAGCAGTTCTTC	CASNLRGAGDKQFF
NA	TRBV15	NA	TRBJ2-7	TGTGCCACCAGCAGAGGGGGGAACGAGCAGTACTTC	CATSRGGNEQYF
once	TRBV10-3	NA	TRBJ1-1	TGTGCCATCAGTGACCACACTGAAGCTTTCTTT	CAISDHTEAFF
NA	TRBV6-7	NA	TRBJ2-7	TGTGCCAGCAGTTACTCATGGGGGGCGAGGTACGAGCAGTACTTC	CASSYSWGARYEQYF
few	TRBV7-2	NA	TRBJ2-5	TGTGCCAGCAGCCACAATCTACAGGGCTTCCAAGAGACCCAGTACTTC	CASSHNLQGFQETQYF
NA	TRBV11-3	NA	TRBJ1-5	TGTGCCAGCAGCGGGTGGCCGTTTCGGCCCCAGCATTTT	CASSGWPFRPQHF